Each of the 5 T cell receptor beta chains below was sequenced from the same sample in a study of T cell responses to AZD1222 COVID-19 vaccine. Profiling relied on immunoSEQ multiplex PCR, and the TCRdb table lists in-frame clones only, not all of them. Of roughly 130,000 clones listed, 80% to 90% are singletons. The sample in question was peripheral blood, obtained on day 0 of AZD1222 vaccination. Receptors originate from an adult in good health.

This clone has a single count. The gene calls are TRBV28 and TRBJ2-7; 10 nucleotides agree with TRBD1. The CDR3 totals 14 residues. Germline assignment: CDR1 MDHEN and CDR2 SYDVKM. With 7 bases clipped from V and 2 bases from J, the junction kept 5 bases outside the gene matches. The DNA for the CDR3 is TGTGCCAGCATTCTAGGACAGGGGGCCTACGAGCAGTACTTC. Its translation is CASILGQGAYEQYF.

This chain connects TRBV19 to TRBJ1-1, with 7 bases that match TRBD1. Looked up from germline, CDR1 is LNHDA and CDR2 is SQIVND (reference sequence). The CDR3 spans 13 residues. Trimming removed 10 bases from V and 0 bases from J; junction bases left unmatched: 5. The CDR3: CATHDRVNTEAFF. For the CDR3, the DNA is TGTGCCACCCATGACAGGGTGAACACTGAAGCTTTCTTT.

This clone was found once. V gene TRBV9 combines with J gene TRBJ2-3; TRBD2 agrees at 7 bases. This CDR3 is 16 amino acids long. Trimming removed 3 bases from V and 2 bases from J; junction bases left unmatched: 9. From germline, CDR1 is SGDLS and CDR2 YYNGEE. This chain's CDR3 is CASSDPEREYTDTQYF. The CDR3 DNA is TGTGCCAGCAGCGACCCGGAGCGGGAATACACAGATACGCAGTATTTT.

The chain couples TRBV9 to TRBJ1-3; 7 nucleotides agree with TRBD1. Germline CDR1 reads SGDLS; CDR2 reads YYNGEE. With 4 bases clipped from V and 0 bases from J, the junction kept 1 base outside the gene matches. The CDR3 has 14 amino acids. The CDR3 coding sequence is TGTGCCAGCAGCACAGGGGCCTCTGGAAACACCATATATTTT. It is translated as CASSTGASGNTIYF.

The chain recombines TRBV19 with TRBJ2-3, with 7 bases lining up with TRBD2. V dropped 1 base and J dropped 1; count of bases not matched to a gene: 8. The CDR3 extends over 17 amino acids. Germline values: CDR1 LNHDA, CDR2 SQIVND (reference sequence). DNA for the CDR3: TGTGCCAGTAGTATAGCCCTCGGGAGCGGGGGCACAGATACGCAGTATTTT. Its translation is CASSIALGSGGTDTQYF.